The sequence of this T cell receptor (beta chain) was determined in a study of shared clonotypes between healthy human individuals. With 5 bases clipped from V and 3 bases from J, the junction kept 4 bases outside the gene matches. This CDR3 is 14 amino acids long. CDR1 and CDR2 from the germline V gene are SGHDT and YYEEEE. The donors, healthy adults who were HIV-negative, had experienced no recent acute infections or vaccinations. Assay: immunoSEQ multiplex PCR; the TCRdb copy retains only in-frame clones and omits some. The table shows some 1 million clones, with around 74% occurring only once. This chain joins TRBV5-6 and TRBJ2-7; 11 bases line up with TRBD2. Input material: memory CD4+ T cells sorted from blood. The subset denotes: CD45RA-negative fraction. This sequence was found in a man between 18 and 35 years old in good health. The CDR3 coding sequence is TGTGCCAGCAGTAAGGGACTAGCGGTCTACGAGCAGTACTTC. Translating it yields CASSKGLAVYEQYF.